This TCR beta chain was recorded in a study of ipilimumab plus nivolumab after autologous stem cell transplantation. General study points: Per the authors, repertoire, Treg and microbiota data justify further study.

A note on this clone: No antigen is known for it.

TCRdb's copy holds only in-frame clones and misses some; the assay was immunoSEQ multiplex PCR. Of about 40,000 clones listed, almost 95% were seen once; the top ten hold 0.9%. The CDR3 has 15 amino acids. V lost 1 base, J lost 0 bases, and 10 bases lay in between. Germline CDR1 and CDR2: SGHVS and FNYEAQ. Patients received nivolumab 3 mg/kg at weeks 1, 4, 7, 10, then fortnightly to week 26. The chain uses TRBV7-6 and TRBJ2-7; a weak D match, TRBD2 (5 bases). This clonotype originated in a male donor with multiple myeloma. The sequencing used PBMCs, collected in a trial of ipilimumab plus nivolumab as post-transplant consolidation. The CDR3 sequence is CASSLGTGSSYEQYF. The CDR3 DNA follows: TGTGCCAGCAGCTTAGGGACGGGGAGCTCCTACGAGCAGTACTTC. Supplemented by reference TRBV7-6 and TRBJ2-7, the full variable domain reads GAGVSQSPRYKVTKRGQDVALRCDPISGHVSLYWYRQALGQGPEFLTYFNYEAQQDKSGLPNDRFSAERPEGSISTLTIQRTEQRDSAMYRCASSLGTGSSYEQYFGPGTRLTVT.